This T cell receptor (beta chain) was observed in a study of blood T cell repertoires in COVID-19. The overall study: Samples came from the United States, Italy and Spain, spanning acute and convalescent COVID-19.

Trimming took 4 bases from V and 4 from J, leaving 14 bases between them. The CDR3 runs 14 residues. Germline CDR1 SGHRS, CDR2 YFSETQ. Sequencing used immunoSEQ multiplex PCR; TCRdb keeps in-frame clones, though not all of them. The sample holds some 240,000 clones, about 83% seen once. The TCR sequence derives from a woman between 40 and 50 years old who had recovered from COVID-19. The chain joins TRBV5-1 to TRBJ1-1; maybe TRBD1 (5 bases). The sequenced material came from peripheral blood. As DNA, the CDR3 is TGCGCCAGCAGCGGCGGTGGGGCAGGCACTGAAGCTTTCTTT. It translates to CASSGGGAGTEAFF.